These 23 T cell receptor beta chains were sequenced from one sample in a study of shared clonotypes between healthy human individuals. Profiled with immunoSEQ multiplex PCR; TCRdb holds only in-frame clones, not every one. The sample carries some 2,500,000 clones, 93% recorded once. Material for sequencing was naive CD4+ T cells from PBMCs. As for subset: CD45RA+ positively selected. The receptor source for this set is a man younger than 35 in good health. Some clones in this sample may be carry-over from other donors' samples.

The CDR3 bases are TGTGCCAGCAGTGAACACGGTAGCACAGATACGCAGTATTTT. It translates to CASSEHGSTDTQYF. This chain joins TRBV6-1 and TRBJ2-3; no clear D. Germline CDR1 is MNHNS and CDR2 is SASEGT. Trimming shortened V by 2 bases and J by 0 bases, and 6 bases separated the two germline ends. CDR3 length: 14 residues.

This chain uses TRBV30 with TRBJ2-7; either TRBD1 or TRBD2 may fit D (6 bases each). The CDR3 runs to 14 residues. In germline, CDR1 is GTSNPN, CDR2 SVGIG (reference sequence). The V gene lost 5 bases and the J gene lost 7 bases, with 21 bases spanning the gap. CDR3 residues: CAWAKWGAGVEQYF. CDR3 DNA sequence: TGTGCCTGGGCCAAGTGGGGGGCGGGTGTAGAGCAGTACTTC. The full variable domain, completed using reference TRBV30 and TRBJ2-7, is SQTIHQWPATLVQPVGSPLSLECTVEGTSNPNLYWYRQAAGRGLQLLFYSVGIGQISSEVPQNLSASRPQDRQFILSSKKLLLSDSGFYLCAWAKWGAGVEQYFGPGTRLTVT.

This chain links TRBV25-1 with TRBJ2-7; 10 nucleotides line up with TRBD1. J lost 5 bases, V lost 4 bases, and 8 bases had no gene match. Per the germline V gene, CDR1 is MGHDK and CDR2 is SYGVNS. The CDR3 has 15 residues. CDR3 bases: TGTGCCAGCAGTGCACTAGACAGGGGGCGCCACGAGCAGTACTTC. Protein product: CASSALDRGRHEQYF.

The rearrangement uses TRBV14 and TRBJ1-2; D is unclear. This CDR3 has 15 amino acids. CDR1 SGHDN and CDR2 FVKESK come from the germline V gene. Trimming stripped 1 base from V and 5 bases from J, with 14 bases between. CDR3 protein: CASSQVSGKRYGYTF. CDR3 sequence (DNA): TGTGCCAGCAGCCAAGTAAGCGGGAAGAGGTATGGCTACACCTTC.

The V gene is TRBV27, the J gene TRBJ1-1; the D gene is possibly TRBD1 (6 bases). With 4 bases removed from V and 4 bases from J, the gap between germline ends came to 16 bases. Germline values: CDR1 MNHEY, CDR2 SMNVEV (reference sequence). The CDR3 is made up of 15 amino acids. In DNA form, the CDR3 reads TGTGCCAGCAGTTCCCATTCATACAGGGTCACTGAAGCTTTCTTT. It translates to CASSSHSYRVTEAFF.

Remarks on this clone: Additional DNA sequences in this sample encode the identical CDR3. The CDR3 region has the DNA TGTGCCAGCAGTTTCCGGGGCTATGGCTACACCTTC. Translation: CASSFRGYGYTF. The V and J genes are TRBV28 and TRBJ1-2; D remains unclear. This CDR3 is built from 12 residues. The ends were cut back, 3 bases at V and 4 bases at J, with 6 bases in the middle. The germline V gene encodes CDR1 MDHEN and CDR2 SYDVKM.

The chain uses TRBV19 and TRBJ2-6, with D possibly matching TRBD1 (6 bases). V lost 9 bases and J 2 bases, leaving 14 bases between the germline ends. Germline loops: CDR1 LNHDA, CDR2 SQIVND (reference sequence). This CDR3 is 15 amino acids long. For the CDR3, the DNA is TGTGCCAGCCGGATGGGGGCGGCTGGGGCCAACGTCCTGACTTTC. Its protein is CASRMGAAGANVLTF.

V gene TRBV9 combines with J gene TRBJ2-7, with D unresolved. There are 15 residues in the CDR3. The V gene lost 1 base and the J gene lost 2 bases, with 13 bases spanning the gap. In germline, CDR1 is SGDLS, CDR2 YYNGEE. CDR3 DNA: TGTGCCAGCAGCGTACTATCTGGGATCACCTACGAGCAGTACTTC. As protein: CASSVLSGITYEQYF.

Only a few counts were recorded for this clone. The chain joins TRBV5-4 to TRBJ1-5, with D uncertain. Trimming removed 2 bases from V and 3 bases from J, with 3 bases in between. The CDR3 length is 12 residues. Germline CDR1 reads SGHNT; CDR2 reads YYREEE (reference sequence). This CDR3 reads CASSFNNQPQHF. CDR3 DNA: TGTGCCAGCAGCTTTAACAATCAGCCCCAGCATTTT.

This clone was counted a single time. The rearrangement uses TRBV5-1 and TRBJ2-7, with a tentative D call TRBD2 (5 bases). Germline CDR1 SGHRS, CDR2 YFSETQ. The CDR3 length is 14 residues. Trimming removed 0 bases at V and 3 bases at J, with 10 bases between. This CDR3 is CASSLGPAGYEQYF. The CDR3 nucleotides read TGCGCCAGCAGCTTGGGGCCCGCGGGCTACGAGCAGTACTTC.

The chain has TRBV5-1 and TRBJ1-3; D is possibly TRBD1 (5 bases). In germline, CDR1 is SGHRS, CDR2 YFSETQ. This CDR3 contains 15 residues. Trimming took off 4 bases at V and 2 bases at J, with 13 bases between the two ends. Written as DNA, the CDR3 is TGCGCCAGCAGCGAGGTGCCCAGGGCTGGAAACACCATATATTTT. Translating gives CASSEVPRAGNTIYF.

The chain has TRBV7-3 and TRBJ2-3, with D hard to call. In germline, CDR1 is SGHTA, CDR2 FQGTGA. The V and J ends lost 3 bases and 4 bases respectively, with 8 bases between them. The CDR3 is 13 residues long. The CDR3 spells CASSFEWADTQYF. The CDR3 DNA sequence: TGTGCCAGCAGCTTCGAGTGGGCAGATACGCAGTATTTT.

The V gene is TRBV6-6, the J gene TRBJ1-5, with unresolved D. The germline V gene encodes CDR1 MNHNY and CDR2 SVGAGI (reference sequence). The CDR3 extends over 15 amino acids. The V end lost 3 bases, the J end lost 0 bases, and 9 bases lay between the germline ends. DNA for the CDR3: TGTGCCAGCAGTTATAGAGAGGATAGCAATCAGCCCCAGCATTTT. Translation gives CASSYREDSNQPQHF.

Note on this clone: Other DNA sequences in this sample translate to the same CDR3. The genes are TRBV28 and TRBJ2-7; no clear D gene. CDR3 length: 12 amino acids. Trimming shortened V by 2 bases and J by 0 bases, and 2 bases separated the two germline ends. The germline V gene has CDR1 MDHEN and CDR2 SYDVKM. CDR3 protein: CASSLLSYEQYF. The CDR3 DNA reads as TGTGCCAGCAGTTTACTCTCCTACGAGCAGTACTTC. The variable domain in full, with the rest retrieved from reference TRBV28 and TRBJ2-7, is DVKVTQSSRYLVKRTGEKVFLECVQDMDHENMFWYRQDPGLGLRLIYFSYDVKMKEKGDIPEGYSVSREKKERFSLILESASTNQTSMYLCASSLLSYEQYFGPGTRLTVT.

This clone was picked up one time. Distinct nucleotide sequences in the sample also encode this CDR3. V and J are TRBV2 and TRBJ1-5; D ambiguous. Germline loops: CDR1 SNHLY, CDR2 FYNNEI. The CDR3 sequence is 12 residues long. Trimming cost V 9 bases and J 0 bases, with 6 bases left between them. The CDR3 region has the DNA TGTGCCAGTGGGGATAGCAATCAGCCCCAGCATTTT. As protein: CASGDSNQPQHF.

The chain recombines TRBV5-4 with TRBJ2-7, with D perhaps TRBD2 (5 bases). V was trimmed by 4 bases and J by 3 bases, leaving 20 bases between them. Germline V lookup: CDR1 SGHNT, CDR2 YYREEE (reference sequence). The CDR3 has 16 residues. The CDR3 DNA reads TGTGCCAGCAGCACCGGGGAGAGGTCGGCCCGCTACGAGCAGTACTTC. This gives the protein CASSTGERSARYEQYF. The variable domain in full, completed from reference TRBV5-4 and TRBJ2-7, reads ETGVTQSPTHLIKTRGQQVTLRCSSQSGHNTVSWYQQALGQGPQFIFQYYREEENGRGNFPPRFSGLQFPNYSSELNVNALELDDSALYLCASSTGERSARYEQYFGPGTRLTVT.

This chain joins TRBV28 and TRBJ2-4; D unclear. Germline V lookup: CDR1 MDHEN, CDR2 SYDVKM. V gave up 8 bases and J gave up 6 bases, with 11 bases separating them. CDR3 size: 12 residues. CDR3: CASQYVGNIQYF. CDR3 nucleotides: TGTGCCAGCCAGTACGTAGGAAACATTCAGTACTTC.

The rearrangement uses TRBV6-6 and TRBJ2-5, with D perhaps given as TRBD1 or TRBD2 (6 bases each). The CDR3 loop spans 13 amino acids. V was pared by 6 bases and J by 1 base, with 9 bases between. Germline V lookup: CDR1 MNHNY, CDR2 SVGAGI (reference sequence). The CDR3 region is CASSRGLQETQYF. The CDR3 nucleotides are TGTGCCAGCAGCAGGGGACTCCAAGAGACCCAGTACTTC.

J is TRBJ2-3 and V is TRBV9; perhaps TRBD2 as D (5 bases). Trimming left V 2 bases short and J 3 bases short, with 16 bases between. This CDR3 comprises 16 residues. Germline CDR1 SGDLS, CDR2 YYNGEE. CDR3 nucleotides: TGTGCCAGCAGCGTCAGGTCTAGCCAAAGGACAGATACGCAGTATTTT. This sequence encodes CASSVRSSQRTDTQYF.

The chain combines TRBV2 with TRBJ2-2, with D tentatively TRBD1 (6 bases). The V gene lost 5 bases and the J gene lost 7 bases, with 17 bases spanning the gap. Germline V gene data show CDR1 as SNHLY and CDR2 as FYNNEI. The CDR3 has 15 amino acids. CDR3 nucleotide sequence: TGTGCCAGCAGTCAAGACCCCACAGGGATCGGGGAGCTGTTTTTT. Its protein product is CASSQDPTGIGELFF. Filled out from reference TRBV2 and TRBJ2-2, the complete variable domain reads EPEVTQTPSHQVTQMGQEVILRCVPISNHLYFYWYRQILGQKVEFLVSFYNNEISEKSEIFDDQFSVERPDGSNFTLKIRSTKLEDSAMYFCASSQDPTGIGELFFGEGSRLTVL.

V and J are TRBV5-4 and TRBJ2-5, with a weak D call TRBD1 (6 bases). V was shortened by 4 bases and J by 3 bases, with 16 bases between the two germline ends. The V gene's germline CDR1 is SGHNT and CDR2 YYREEE (reference sequence). The CDR3 is made up of 15 amino acids. The chain's CDR3 is CASSPRGQGKETQYF. The CDR3 nucleotides are TGTGCCAGCAGCCCCAGGGGACAAGGAAAAGAGACCCAGTACTTC.

With regard to this clone: Distinct nucleotide sequences in the sample also encode this CDR3. The chain couples TRBV5-1 to TRBJ1-4, with a tentative D call TRBD1 (5 bases). The ends were cut back, 0 bases at V and 7 bases at J, with 10 bases in the middle. The CDR3 sequence is 14 residues long. The germline CDR1 and CDR2 sequences are SGHRS and YFSETQ. Here the CDR3 DNA reads TGCGCCAGCAGCTTGGGGCAGGGTAGTGAAAAACTGTTTTTT. It is translated as CASSLGQGSEKLFF.

CDR3 DNA sequence: TGTGCCTGCCGGACCGGGCTACAGGGGCGGTCGGGAGAGTCCGGGGAGCTGTTTTTT. Translated, it gives CACRTGLQGRSGESGELFF. The chain carries TRBV11-2 and TRBJ2-2; tentatively, D is TRBD1 (7 bases). Looked up from germline, CDR1 is SGHAT and CDR2 is FQNNGV. The CDR3 spans 19 residues. Trimming shortened V by 11 bases and J by 6 bases, and 34 bases separated the two germline ends.